The subject of this entry is one T cell receptor beta chain. This clone was seen a few times. It lacks a known antigen. No much larger clone exists at a distance of one base, and base qualities are not known. The sample originates from a study of blood T cell repertoires in COVID-19 (TCRdb year 2020). Notes on the research overall: Samples from collaborators originated in the United States, Italy and Spain and spanned both the acute and convalescent phases of COVID-19. Deeply sampled blood TCRbeta repertoires from subjects exposed to, actively infected with, or recovered from COVID-19 were included in the dataset. The repertoires were released in a freely available public database intended as a resource for research on the immune response to SARS-CoV-2. Where available, HLA class I and class II types were obtained from metadata supplied by the sample provider rather than from assay-based typing. The prospective study material was composed of cDNA or gDNA derived from T cells, B-cell-depleted T cells, or PBMCs. The samples were drawn from two sources: the first 160 participants of the ongoing ImmuneRACE study, and 1,000 to 1,500 subjects contributed by 6 global collaborators. Nearly every sample came with metadata listing a de-identified subject ID, COVID-19 status, age in years and sex.

Spanning cysteine to phenylalanine, the CDR3 consists of 13 amino acids. This entry keeps only the CDR3 DNA: 39 bases, framed from base 1. The germline V gene yields SGHRS for CDR1 and YFSETQ for CDR2. The V end gives up 4 bases and the J end 9 bases, leaving 7 bases in the junction not matched to a gene. TCRbeta CDR3 regions were amplified from genomic DNA using the immunoSEQ Assay, a bias-controlled multiplex PCR. The original pipeline was this. The number of nucleated cells in each sample was estimated from the amplification of reference gene primers within the assay. Sequence reads were collapsed and filtered to measure the absolute abundance of every unique TCRbeta CDR3 rearrangement. For each sample, productive Simpson clonality was calculated as the square root of Simpson's diversity index over productive rearrangements. TCRdb took this table from immuneACCESS and kept in-frame rearrangements with V and J called. Such tables lack part of the clones; where checked against another copy, unresolved V genes explain under half of the gap, and the rest is unexplained. V and J calls and clone size are copied from that table; D and trimming were computed from the DNA. This sample is represented by 110,000 or so clones; roughly 80% of them were singletons. The ten most abundant clones make up 8% to 9.5% of the sample.

Collaborating institutions collected whole blood in K2EDTA tubes following their own protocols. Collaborator samples were shipped for TCRbeta analysis as frozen whole blood, isolated PBMCs, or DNA extracted from either sample type. The study at large found these results: The amount of clinical and demographic metadata varied by source and participant and was provided uncurated.

Material: peripheral blood. The chain joins TRBV5-1 to TRBJ2-1, and 7 junction bases match TRBD1. This TCR derives from a woman between 65 and 79 years old with acute or convalescent COVID-19. CDR3 region: CASSQGQDGEQFF. In nucleotide form, the sequence is TGCGCCAGCAGCCAAGGACAGGACGGTGAGCAGTTCTTC.